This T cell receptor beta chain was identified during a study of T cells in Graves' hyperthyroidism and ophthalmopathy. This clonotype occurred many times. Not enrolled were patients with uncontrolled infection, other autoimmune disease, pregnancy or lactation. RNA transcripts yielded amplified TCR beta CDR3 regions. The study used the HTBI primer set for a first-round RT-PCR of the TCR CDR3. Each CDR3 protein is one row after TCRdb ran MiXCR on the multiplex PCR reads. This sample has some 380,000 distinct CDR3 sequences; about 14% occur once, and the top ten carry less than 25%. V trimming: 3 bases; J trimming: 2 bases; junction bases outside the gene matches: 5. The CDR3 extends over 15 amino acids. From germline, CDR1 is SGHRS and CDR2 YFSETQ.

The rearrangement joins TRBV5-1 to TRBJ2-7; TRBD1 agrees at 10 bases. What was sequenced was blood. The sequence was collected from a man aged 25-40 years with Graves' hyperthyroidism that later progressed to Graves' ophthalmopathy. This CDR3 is CASSWGQGTPYEQYF. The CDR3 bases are TGCGCCAGCAGCTGGGGACAGGGGACACCCTACGAGCAGTACTTC.